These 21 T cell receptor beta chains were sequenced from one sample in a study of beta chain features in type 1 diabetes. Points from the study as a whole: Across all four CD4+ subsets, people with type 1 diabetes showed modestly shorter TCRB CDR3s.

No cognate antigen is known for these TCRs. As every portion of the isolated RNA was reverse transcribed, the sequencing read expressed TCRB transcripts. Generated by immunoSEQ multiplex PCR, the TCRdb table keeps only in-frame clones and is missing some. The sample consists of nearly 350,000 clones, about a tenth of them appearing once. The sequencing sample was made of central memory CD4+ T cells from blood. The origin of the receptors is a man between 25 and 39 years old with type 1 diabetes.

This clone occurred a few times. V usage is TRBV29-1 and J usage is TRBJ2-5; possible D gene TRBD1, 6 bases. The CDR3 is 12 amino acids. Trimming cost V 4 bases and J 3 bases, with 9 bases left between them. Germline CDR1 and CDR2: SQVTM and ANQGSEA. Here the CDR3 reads CSVVAGEETQYF. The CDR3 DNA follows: TGCAGCGTTGTCGCAGGGGAAGAGACCCAGTACTTC.

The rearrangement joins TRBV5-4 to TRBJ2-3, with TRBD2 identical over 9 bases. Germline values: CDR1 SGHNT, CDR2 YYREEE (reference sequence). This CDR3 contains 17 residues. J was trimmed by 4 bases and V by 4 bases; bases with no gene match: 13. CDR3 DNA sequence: TGTGCCAGCAGCAAAGCTAGCGGGGATAGATACGCAGATACGCAGTATTTT. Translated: CASSKASGDRYADTQYF.

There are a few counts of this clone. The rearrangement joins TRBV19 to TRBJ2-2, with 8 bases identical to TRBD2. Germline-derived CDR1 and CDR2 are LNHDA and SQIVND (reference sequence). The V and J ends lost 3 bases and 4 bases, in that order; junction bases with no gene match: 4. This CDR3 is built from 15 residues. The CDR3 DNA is TGTGCCAGTAGTATGCAAGCGGGGGTCACCGGGGAGCTGTTTTTT. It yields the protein CASSMQAGVTGELFF.

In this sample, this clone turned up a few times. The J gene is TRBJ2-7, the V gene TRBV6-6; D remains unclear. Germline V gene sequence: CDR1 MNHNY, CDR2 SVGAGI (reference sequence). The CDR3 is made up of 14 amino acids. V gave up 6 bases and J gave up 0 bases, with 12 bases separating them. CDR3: CASSHGSPSYEQYF. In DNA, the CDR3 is TGTGCCAGCAGCCACGGGTCCCCCTCCTACGAGCAGTACTTC.

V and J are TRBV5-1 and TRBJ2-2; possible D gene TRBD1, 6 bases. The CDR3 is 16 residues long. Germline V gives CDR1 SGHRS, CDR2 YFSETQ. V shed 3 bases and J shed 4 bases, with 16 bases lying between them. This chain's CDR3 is CASSSQGVGGTGELFF. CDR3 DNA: TGCGCCAGCAGCTCCCAGGGAGTAGGGGGCACCGGGGAGCTGTTTTTT. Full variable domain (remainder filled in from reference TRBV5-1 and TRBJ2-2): KAGVTQTPRYLIKTRGQQVTLSCSPISGHRSVSWYQQTPGQGLQFLFEYFSETQRNKGNFPGRFSGRQFSNSRSEMNVSTLELGDSALYLCASSSQGVGGTGELFFGEGSRLTVL.

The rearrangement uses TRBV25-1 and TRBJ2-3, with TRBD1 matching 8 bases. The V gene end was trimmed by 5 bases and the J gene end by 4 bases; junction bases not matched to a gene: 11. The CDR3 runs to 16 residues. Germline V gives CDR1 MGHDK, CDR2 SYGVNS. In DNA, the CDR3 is TGTGCCAGCAGTCCAAACCCAACCAGGGGGCCAGATACGCAGTATTTT. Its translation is CASSPNPTRGPDTQYF.

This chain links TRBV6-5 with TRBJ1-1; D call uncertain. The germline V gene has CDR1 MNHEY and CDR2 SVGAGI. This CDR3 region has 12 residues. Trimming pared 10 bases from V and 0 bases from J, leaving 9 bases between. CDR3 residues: CAISEMNTEAFF. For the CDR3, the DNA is TGTGCCATCAGCGAGATGAACACTGAAGCTTTCTTT.

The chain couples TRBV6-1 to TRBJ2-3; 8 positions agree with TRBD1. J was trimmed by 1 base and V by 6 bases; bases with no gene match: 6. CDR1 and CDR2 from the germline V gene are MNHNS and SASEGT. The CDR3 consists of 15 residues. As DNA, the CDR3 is TGTGCCAGCAGCAGGGGGCCCGGGGGCACAGATACGCAGTATTTT. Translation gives CASSRGPGGTDTQYF.

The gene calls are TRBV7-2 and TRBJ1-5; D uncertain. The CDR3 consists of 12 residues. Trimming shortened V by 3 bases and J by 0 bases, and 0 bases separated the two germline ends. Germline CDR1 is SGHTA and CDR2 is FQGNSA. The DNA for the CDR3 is TGTGCCAGCAGCTTTAGCAATCAGCCCCAGCATTTT. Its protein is CASSFSNQPQHF.

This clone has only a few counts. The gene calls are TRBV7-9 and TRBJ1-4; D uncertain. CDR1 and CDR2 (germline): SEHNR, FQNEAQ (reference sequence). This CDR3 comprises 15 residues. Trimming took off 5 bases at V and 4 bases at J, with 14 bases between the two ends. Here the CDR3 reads CASSPSGGFNEKLFF. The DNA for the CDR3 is TGTGCCAGCAGCCCCTCGGGAGGTTTTAATGAAAAACTGTTTTTT.

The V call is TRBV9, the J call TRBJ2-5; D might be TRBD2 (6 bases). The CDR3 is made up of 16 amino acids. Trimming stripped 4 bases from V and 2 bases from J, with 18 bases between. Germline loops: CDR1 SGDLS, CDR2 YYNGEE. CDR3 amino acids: CASSPGGRGNQETQYF. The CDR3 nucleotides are TGTGCCAGCAGCCCAGGAGGGCGGGGCAATCAAGAGACCCAGTACTTC.

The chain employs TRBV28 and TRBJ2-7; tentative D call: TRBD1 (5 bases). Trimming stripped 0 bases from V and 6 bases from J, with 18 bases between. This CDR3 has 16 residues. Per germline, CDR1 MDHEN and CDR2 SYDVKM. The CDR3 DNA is TGTGCCAGCAGTTTATGGGGGTTGGTACGACAGTTCGAGCAGTACTTC. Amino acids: CASSLWGLVRQFEQYF.

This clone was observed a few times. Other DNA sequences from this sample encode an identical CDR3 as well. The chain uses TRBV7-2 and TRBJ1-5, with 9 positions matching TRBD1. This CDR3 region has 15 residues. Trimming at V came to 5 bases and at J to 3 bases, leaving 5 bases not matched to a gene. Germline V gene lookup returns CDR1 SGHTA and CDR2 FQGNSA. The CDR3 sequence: CASSPGTGSNQPQHF. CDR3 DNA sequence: TGTGCCAGCAGCCCCGGGACAGGGTCCAATCAGCCCCAGCATTTT.

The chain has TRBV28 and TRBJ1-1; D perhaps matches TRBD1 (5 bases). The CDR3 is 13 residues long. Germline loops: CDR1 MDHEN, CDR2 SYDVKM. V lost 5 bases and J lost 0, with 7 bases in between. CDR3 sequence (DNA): TGTGCCAGCAGTAGACAGCTGAACACTGAAGCTTTCTTT. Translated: CASSRQLNTEAFF.

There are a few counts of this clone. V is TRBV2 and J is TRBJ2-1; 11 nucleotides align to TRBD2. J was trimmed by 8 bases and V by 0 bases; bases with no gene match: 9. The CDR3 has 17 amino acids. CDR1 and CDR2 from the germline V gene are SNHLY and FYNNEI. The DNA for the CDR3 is TGTGCCAGCAGTGAAGCGCTTCTTAGCGGGGGGGCCGATGAGCAGTTCTTC. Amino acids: CASSEALLSGGADEQFF.

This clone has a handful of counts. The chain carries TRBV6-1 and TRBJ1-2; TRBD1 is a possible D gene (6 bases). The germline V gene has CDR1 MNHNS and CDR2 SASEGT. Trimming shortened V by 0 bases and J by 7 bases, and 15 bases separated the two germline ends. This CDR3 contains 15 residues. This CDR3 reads CASSEARGRGGGYTF. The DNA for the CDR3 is TGTGCCAGCAGTGAAGCGAGGGGGAGAGGTGGTGGCTACACCTTC.

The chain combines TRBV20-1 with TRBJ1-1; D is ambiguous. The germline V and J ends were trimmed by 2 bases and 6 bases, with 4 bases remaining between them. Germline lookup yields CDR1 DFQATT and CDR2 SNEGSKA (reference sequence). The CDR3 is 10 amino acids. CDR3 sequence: CSARTPEAFF. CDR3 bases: TGCAGTGCTAGAACCCCTGAAGCTTTCTTT.

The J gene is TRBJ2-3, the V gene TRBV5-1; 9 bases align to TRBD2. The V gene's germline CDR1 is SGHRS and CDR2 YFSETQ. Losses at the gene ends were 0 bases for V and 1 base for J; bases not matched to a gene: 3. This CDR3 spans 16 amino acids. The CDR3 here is CASSLAPSGGTDTQYF. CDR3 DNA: TGCGCCAGCAGCTTGGCTCCTAGCGGGGGCACAGATACGCAGTATTTT.

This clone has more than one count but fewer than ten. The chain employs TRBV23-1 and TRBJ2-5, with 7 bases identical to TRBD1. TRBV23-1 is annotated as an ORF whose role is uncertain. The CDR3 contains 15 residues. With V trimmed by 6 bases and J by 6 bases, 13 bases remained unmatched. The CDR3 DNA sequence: TGCGCCAGCAGCCTCCCGGCCCCAGGGGGAAAGACCCAGTACTTC. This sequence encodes CASSLPAPGGKTQYF.

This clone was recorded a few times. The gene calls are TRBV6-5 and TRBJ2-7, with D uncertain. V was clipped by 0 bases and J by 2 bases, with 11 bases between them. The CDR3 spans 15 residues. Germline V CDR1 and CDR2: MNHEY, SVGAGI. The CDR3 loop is CASSYSVVLAYEQYF. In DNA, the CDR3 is TGTGCCAGCAGTTACTCAGTCGTGCTAGCCTACGAGCAGTACTTC.

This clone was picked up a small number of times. The CDR3 sequence: CASSVTGESNSPLHF. The CDR3 bases are TGTGCCAGCAGCGTAACAGGGGAGAGCAATTCACCCCTCCACTTT. V usage is TRBV9 and J usage is TRBJ1-6; 7 nucleotides align to TRBD1. With 1 base clipped from V and 7 bases from J, the junction kept 5 bases outside the gene matches. This CDR3 region has 15 residues. Germline values: CDR1 SGDLS, CDR2 YYNGEE.